These T cell receptor beta chains were read from a single sample in a study of blood T cell repertoires in COVID-19. This table comes from immunoSEQ multiplex PCR, and its TCRdb copy is limited to in-frame clones, with some not included. The table records 110,000 to 150,000 clones, around 85% of them present only once. The material sequenced was peripheral blood. These receptors came from a man aged 50 or older with acute or convalescent COVID-19. The CDR3 runs from the conserved cysteine through the conserved F or W. The D gene is left open where the match is weak. Size tells how often a clone was seen (once, few, many) or the class of an expanded clone, and some rows leave it out.

CDR3 protein: CAWSVPRELHEQYF
CDR3 DNA: TGTGCCTGGAGTGTACCGCGGGAGCTCCACGAGCAGTACTTC
D gene: TRBD2
clone size: -
V gene: TRBV30
J gene: TRBJ2-7

CDR3 protein: CATSRGAAGESYNEQFF
CDR3 DNA: TGTGCCACCAGCAGAGGGGCAGCGGGAGAATCCTACAATGAGCAGTTCTTC
D gene: TRBD2
clone size: -
V gene: TRBV15
J gene: TRBJ2-1

CDR3 protein: CASSVGGGDNYEQYF
CDR3 DNA: TGTGCCAGCAGCGTAGGGGGAGGGGACAACTACGAGCAGTACTTC
D gene: -
clone size: -
V gene: TRBV9
J gene: TRBJ2-7

CDR3 protein: CASSPRGNGYTF
CDR3 DNA: TGTGCCAGCTCACCACGAGGGAATGGCTACACCTTC
D gene: -
clone size: once
V gene: TRBV18
J gene: TRBJ1-2

CDR3 protein: CASSSQGLGYTGELFF
CDR3 DNA: TGTGCCAGCAGTTCACAGGGTCTCGGGTACACCGGGGAGCTGTTTTTT
D gene: -
clone size: -
V gene: TRBV6-4
J gene: TRBJ2-2

CDR3 protein: CASSLSGGATNEKLFF
CDR3 DNA: TGTGCCAGCAGCTTATCGGGGGGAGCAACTAATGAAAAACTGTTTTTT
D gene: -
clone size: -
V gene: TRBV11-3
J gene: TRBJ1-4

CDR3 protein: CASTAGDQNNEQFF
CDR3 DNA: TGTGCCAGCACCGCTGGAGACCAAAACAATGAGCAGTTCTTC
D gene: -
clone size: few
V gene: TRBV28
J gene: TRBJ2-1

CDR3 protein: CASSPTQVDQPQHF
CDR3 DNA: TGTGCCAGCTCACCCACACAAGTCGATCAGCCCCAGCATTTT
D gene: -
clone size: -
V gene: TRBV18
J gene: TRBJ1-5

CDR3 protein: CAISDYNEQFF
CDR3 DNA: TGTGCCATCAGTGATTATAATGAGCAGTTCTTC
D gene: -
clone size: few
V gene: TRBV10-3
J gene: TRBJ2-1

CDR3 protein: CASSLGVAGGNEQFF
CDR3 DNA: TGTGCCAGCAGCTTAGGAGTAGCGGGGGGCAATGAGCAGTTCTTC
D gene: TRBD2
clone size: once
V gene: TRBV7-8
J gene: TRBJ2-1

CDR3 protein: CASSVGTDRGRYEQYF
CDR3 DNA: TGTGCCAGCAGCGTAGGAACGGACAGGGGTAGGTACGAGCAGTACTTC
D gene: TRBD1
clone size: -
V gene: TRBV9
J gene: TRBJ2-7

CDR3 protein: CASSGESGTEAFF
CDR3 DNA: TGTGCCAGCAGTGGGGAGTCGGGCACTGAAGCTTTCTTT
D gene: -
clone size: -
V gene: TRBV2
J gene: TRBJ1-1

CDR3 protein: CASPGGEGTGELFF
CDR3 DNA: TGTGCCAGTCCTGGGGGGGAAGGAACCGGGGAGCTGTTTTTT
D gene: TRBD2
clone size: -
V gene: TRBV19
J gene: TRBJ2-2

CDR3 protein: CASSRESYNEQFF
CDR3 DNA: TGTGCCAGCAGCCGAGAGTCCTACAATGAGCAGTTCTTC
D gene: -
clone size: -
V gene: TRBV28
J gene: TRBJ2-1

CDR3 protein: CASSYPMTRGTGELFF
CDR3 DNA: TGTGCCAGCAGTTACCCGATGACCCGAGGGACCGGGGAGCTGTTTTTT
D gene: -
clone size: -
V gene: TRBV6-5
J gene: TRBJ2-2

CDR3 protein: CASSVWAGFPGGQPQHF
CDR3 DNA: TGTGCCAGCAGTGTTTGGGCAGGTTTCCCAGGGGGTCAGCCCCAGCATTTT
D gene: TRBD1
clone size: once
V gene: TRBV2
J gene: TRBJ1-5

CDR3 protein: CASSQGDSGSSPLHF
CDR3 DNA: TGTGCCAGCAGCCAAGGAGACAGTGGGTCATCACCCCTCCACTTT
D gene: -
clone size: -
V gene: TRBV4-2
J gene: TRBJ1-6

CDR3 protein: CASSLVVNSPLHF
CDR3 DNA: TGTGCCAGCAGCTTAGTTGTAAATTCACCCCTCCACTTT
D gene: -
clone size: -
V gene: TRBV7-9
J gene: TRBJ1-6